The TCR beta chain described here comes from a study of shared T cell receptors in the human thymus. Assay used: immunoSEQ multiplex PCR; TCRdb lists only in-frame clones, some missing. The sample has under 850,000 clones; more than 75% are singletons. V was clipped by 2 bases and J by 8 bases; unmatched bases: 10. CDR3 length: 17 amino acids. Germline CDR1 MNHNS, CDR2 SASEGT. This clone has only one observation. This sample also appeared in a second study, on human thymus T cells.

This sequence was found in a boy under two years old with a congenital heart defect. Input material: thymocytes. The rearrangement uses TRBV6-1 and TRBJ2-1; 12 bases are a match to TRBD1. The CDR3 sequence is CASSERWDRGRWDEQFF. For the CDR3, the DNA is TGTGCCAGCAGTGAACGCTGGGACAGGGGGCGCTGGGATGAGCAGTTCTTC.